The clone carrying this T cell receptor beta chain has a count of ten or more. Its antigen remains unknown. The cohort's ophthalmopathy patients, a group with duration under 3 months, had a Clinical Activity Score of at least 3 and a NOSPECS grade of at least 4. Orbital computed tomography and thyroid ultrasound, together with serum TRAb and thyroxine and clinical symptoms, were used for diagnoses. Amplification yielded TCR beta CDR3 regions, with RNA transcripts as the source. TCR CDR3 regions were first amplified by RT-PCR with HTBI primers. TCRdb recomputed calls from the multiplex PCR reads with MiXCR, one row per CDR3 protein. The sample includes a few hundred thousand distinct CDR3 sequences, approximately 16% of them seen just once. This record comes from a study of T cells in Graves' hyperthyroidism and ophthalmopathy. The CDR3 is 16 residues long. V shed 0 bases and J 0 bases; nucleotides not matched to a gene: 2. Germline CDR1 PRHDT, CDR2 FYEKMQ (reference sequence).

Findings and caveats of the study: Ophthalmopathy and stable hyperthyroidism were told apart by a 13 V-J model.

The clonotype originates from a woman in her thirties or forties with Graves' ophthalmopathy. The rearrangement joins TRBV13 to TRBJ2-4; 7 bases map to TRBD2. Sequenced: blood. CDR3 nucleotides: TGTGCCAGCAGCTTAGGGGCGGGGGTAGCCAAAAACATTCAGTACTTC. Amino acid sequence: CASSLGAGVAKNIQYF. Filled out from reference TRBV13 and TRBJ2-4, the complete variable domain reads AAGVIQSPRHLIKEKRETATLKCYPIPRHDTVYWYQQGPGQDPQFLISFYEKMQSDKGSIPDRFSAQQFSDYHSELNMSSLELGDSALYFCASSLGAGVAKNIQYFGAGTRLSVL.